Presented here are 21 T cell receptor beta chains from one specimen sequenced in a study of cytomegalovirus exposure and HLA in healthy donors. This PCR relied on a set of 60 Vbeta primers and 13 Jbeta primers. Generated by immunoSEQ multiplex PCR, the TCRdb table keeps only in-frame clones and is missing some. The repertoire holds 180,000 or so clones, with approximately 78% as singletons. The sequencing input was PBMCs. These receptors were taken from a woman between 18 and 30 years old in good health and CMV-seronegative.

The chain uses TRBV9 and TRBJ1-6, with a weak D call TRBD1 (5 bases). This CDR3 contains 12 residues. Trimming left V 3 bases short and J 13 bases short, with 11 bases between. CDR1 is SGDLS, CDR2 YYNGEE, per germline. The CDR3 coding sequence is TGTGCCAGCAGCGCAGGCGGGGCGCCCCTCCACTTT. As protein: CASSAGGAPLHF.

CDR3 DNA sequence: TGTGCCAGTAGTATACAATTCGGGAGGGCCGAGGAGACGCAGTATTTT. The encoded protein is CASSIQFGRAEETQYF. The chain combines TRBV19 with TRBJ2-3; 8 bases agree with TRBD2. There are 16 residues in the CDR3. Germline values: CDR1 LNHDA, CDR2 SQIVND (reference sequence). Losses at the gene ends were 2 bases for V and 9 bases for J; bases not matched to a gene: 13.

The V and J genes are TRBV10-3 and TRBJ2-2; 11 bases line up with TRBD1. Germline V gene lookup returns CDR1 ENHRY and CDR2 SYGVKD. J was trimmed by 6 bases and V by 3 bases; bases with no gene match: 9. The CDR3 covers 17 residues. DNA of the CDR3: TGTGCCATCAGTGATCCAAACCGGGACAGGGGGTCCGGGGAGCTGTTTTTT. Protein sequence: CAISDPNRDRGSGELFF.

The chain carries TRBV6-5 and TRBJ2-1; 7 positions match TRBD1. The junction had 3 bases not matched to a gene; V was cut back by 6 bases and J by 4 bases. The germline gives CDR1 MNHEY, CDR2 SVGAGI. This CDR3 has 13 residues. CDR3 sequence: CASRQGPYNEQFF. CDR3 nucleotides: TGTGCCAGCAGACAGGGGCCGTACAATGAGCAGTTCTTC.

This sequence joins TRBV11-2 and TRBJ1-5; D unclear. Trimming took 3 bases from V and 4 from J, leaving 13 bases between them. CDR3 length: 15 amino acids. Per germline, CDR1 SGHAT and CDR2 FQNNGV. CDR3 sequence: CASSLTGFPNQPQHF. CDR3 sequence (DNA): TGTGCCAGCAGCTTGACGGGGTTCCCTAATCAGCCCCAGCATTTT.

J is TRBJ2-2 and V is TRBV7-2; tentatively, D is TRBD1 (6 bases). The ends were cut back, 8 bases at V and 0 bases at J, with 13 bases in the middle. Germline loops: CDR1 SGHTA, CDR2 FQGNSA. The CDR3 covers 15 residues. The CDR3 reads CASGLDRANTGELFF. The CDR3 region has the DNA TGTGCCAGCGGCCTGGACAGAGCGAACACCGGGGAGCTGTTTTTT.

DNA of the CDR3: TGTGCCAGTTCCAGAGTGAAGAGGGATAACACTGAAGCTTTCTTT. As protein: CASSRVKRDNTEAFF. J is TRBJ1-1 and V is TRBV19, with D hard to call. This CDR3 spans 15 amino acids. V was trimmed by 8 bases and J by 2 bases, leaving 18 bases between them. Germline CDR1 reads LNHDA; CDR2 reads SQIVND (reference sequence). The full variable domain, rest sourced from reference TRBV19 and TRBJ1-1, is DGGITQSPKYLFRKEGQNVTLSCEQNLNHDAMYWYRQDPGQGLRLIYYSQIVNDFQKGDIAEGYSVSREKKESFPLTVTSAQKNPTAFYLCASSRVKRDNTEAFFGQGTRLTVV.

The chain links TRBV5-1 to TRBJ2-5; D possibly corresponds to TRBD2 (6 bases). Germline CDR1 SGHRS, CDR2 YFSETQ. The V end was cut by 4 bases, the J end by 2 bases, with 12 bases between. This CDR3 region has 14 residues. CDR3 nucleotide sequence: TGCGCCAGCAGCCCGGGGGTAATACAAGAGACCCAGTACTTC. It yields the protein CASSPGVIQETQYF. Supplemented by reference TRBV5-1 and TRBJ2-5, the full variable domain reads KAGVTQTPRYLIKTRGQQVTLSCSPISGHRSVSWYQQTPGQGLQFLFEYFSETQRNKGNFPGRFSGRQFSNSRSEMNVSTLELGDSALYLCASSPGVIQETQYFGPGTRLLVL.

This chain uses TRBV5-1 with TRBJ1-2, with D uncertain. This CDR3 is built from 15 residues. The V end lost 0 bases, the J end lost 0 bases, and 9 bases lay between the germline ends. Per germline, CDR1 SGHRS and CDR2 YFSETQ. The CDR3 loop is CASSLGGSANYGYTF. The DNA of the CDR3 is TGCGCCAGCAGCTTGGGAGGGTCAGCTAACTATGGCTACACCTTC.

This clone was picked up a small number of times. This chain links TRBV6-6 with TRBJ1-5; the D gene is possibly TRBD1 (5 bases). Germline V gene data show CDR1 as MNHNY and CDR2 as SVGAGI (reference sequence). V lost 8 bases, J lost 0 bases, and 11 bases lay in between. This CDR3 has 14 amino acids. The CDR3 DNA is TGTGCCAGCCAGGGCGGGGGTAGCAATCAGCCCCAGCATTTT. This translates into CASQGGGSNQPQHF.

The CDR3 region has the DNA TGCGCCAGCAGTGAGTCGGAAGCGGGAGGTAGGACAGATACGCAGTATTTT. Residues: CASSESEAGGRTDTQYF. The chain is built from TRBV10-1 and TRBJ2-3, with 9 bases aligning to TRBD2. Germline loops: CDR1 WNHNN, CDR2 SYGVQD (reference sequence). The CDR3 extends over 17 amino acids. With V trimmed by 0 bases and J by 3 bases, 7 bases remained unmatched.

The chain uses TRBV6-5 and TRBJ1-6, with D perhaps TRBD1 (6 bases). CDR3 length: 15 residues. Germline V lookup: CDR1 MNHEY, CDR2 SVGAGI. V was clipped by 6 bases and J by 15 bases, with 24 bases between them. The CDR3 protein is CASREPGASGYLLHF. CDR3 sequence (DNA): TGTGCCAGCAGAGAACCAGGGGCCTCAGGTTATCTCCTCCACTTT.

The rearrangement uses TRBV6-6 and TRBJ1-2, with no clear D. Looked up from germline, CDR1 is MNHNY and CDR2 is SVGAGI (reference sequence). This CDR3 is 14 amino acids long. The V and J ends lost 3 bases and 1 base respectively, with 9 bases between them. The CDR3 reads CASSYPEHNYGYTF. The CDR3 nucleotides read TGTGCCAGCAGTTATCCAGAACATAACTATGGCTACACCTTC.

The chain combines TRBV11-2 with TRBJ2-1; 9 positions agree with TRBD2. Per the germline V gene, CDR1 is SGHAT and CDR2 is FQNNGV. This CDR3 contains 17 residues. The trim removed 0 bases at V and 3 bases at J, leaving 6 bases unmatched. The CDR3 DNA reads as TGTGCCAGCAGCTTAGAAATGGCGGGGGGGGGCTACAATGAGCAGTTCTTC. It translates to CASSLEMAGGGYNEQFF.

This clone was seen only a few times. The chain uses TRBV28 and TRBJ2-4, with a possible D match to TRBD1 (6 bases). This CDR3 is 17 amino acids long. Germline V CDR1 and CDR2: MDHEN, SYDVKM. V was pared by 5 bases and J by 3 bases, with 20 bases between. The CDR3: CASSQPTTGVNKNIQYF. DNA for the CDR3: TGTGCCAGCAGTCAACCAACGACAGGCGTTAACAAAAACATTCAGTACTTC.

This chain connects TRBV4-1 to TRBJ2-7; 7 bases line up with TRBD2. Germline assignment: CDR1 MGHRA and CDR2 YSYEKL. J was trimmed by 8 bases and V by 1 base; bases with no gene match: 11. The CDR3 extends over 15 amino acids. CDR3 residues: CASSQGTRLYAQQYF. CDR3 DNA sequence: TGCGCCAGCAGCCAAGGGACTAGACTGTACGCCCAGCAGTACTTC.

The V gene is TRBV4-1, the J gene TRBJ2-7, with no clear D. This CDR3 has 13 residues. V was trimmed by 0 bases and J by 7 bases, leaving 10 bases between them. Germline CDR1 MGHRA, CDR2 YSYEKL. DNA of the CDR3: TGCGCCAGCAGCCAAGAAAGCGCCGATGAGCAGTACTTC. This sequence encodes CASSQESADEQYF.

For this clone: The junction shows a germline mismatch at one end, possibly a read error. The rearrangement joins TRBV7-9 to TRBJ1-4; D ambiguous. Germline loops: CDR1 SEHNR, CDR2 FQNEAQ (reference sequence). This CDR3 has 13 residues. The CDR3 region is CSSSSPGSEKLFF. In DNA form, the CDR3 reads TGTTCCAGCAGCTCACCGGGGAGTGAAAAACTGTTTTTT.

The chain joins TRBV11-2 to TRBJ1-2; D is unclear. The V and J ends lost 6 bases and 2 bases respectively, with 10 bases between them. Germline CDR1 and CDR2: SGHAT and FQNNGV. The CDR3 length is 13 residues. The chain's CDR3 is CASSPGHNYGYTF. DNA of the CDR3: TGTGCCAGCAGTCCAGGTCACAACTATGGCTACACCTTC.

This chain connects TRBV13 to TRBJ2-7, with D possibly TRBD1 on 5 matching bases. CDR3 size: 15 residues. Trimming took off 5 bases at V and 0 bases at J, with 14 bases between the two ends. CDR1 and CDR2 (germline): PRHDT, FYEKMQ (reference sequence). CDR3 sequence reads: CASSPPRQNSYEQYF. The CDR3 DNA follows: TGTGCCAGCAGCCCGCCTCGACAGAACTCCTACGAGCAGTACTTC.

There are a few counts of this clone. For the CDR3, the DNA is TGTGCCAGCTCACCATTCCCGACAGCCAACACCGGGGAGCTGTTTTTT. It is translated as CASSPFPTANTGELFF. The rearrangement joins TRBV18 to TRBJ2-2; possibly TRBD1 for D (5 bases). The CDR3 is 16 residues long. CDR1 is KGHSH and CDR2 is LQKENI in the germline V gene. The ends were cut back, 2 bases at V and 2 bases at J, with 12 bases in the middle.